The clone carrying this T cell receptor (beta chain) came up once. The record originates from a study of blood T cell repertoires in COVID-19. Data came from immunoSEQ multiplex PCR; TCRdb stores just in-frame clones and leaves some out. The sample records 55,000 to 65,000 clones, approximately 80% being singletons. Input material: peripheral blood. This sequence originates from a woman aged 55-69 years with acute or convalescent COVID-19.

CDR3 region: CASSIGTISYEQYF. As DNA, the CDR3 is TGTGCCAGTAGTATAGGGACAATCTCCTACGAGCAGTACTTC. This chain connects TRBV19 to TRBJ2-7, with a possible D match to TRBD1 (5 bases). Germline V CDR1 and CDR2: LNHDA, SQIVND (reference sequence). V was cut by 1 base and J by 0 bases, with 7 bases left in between. This CDR3 comprises 14 residues.